This TCR beta chain was obtained from a study of cytomegalovirus exposure and HLA in healthy donors. Study conclusions and caveats: CMV serostatus was the only immune exposure information that was available. For presence/absence analyses, sequencing depth was assumed to be roughly uniform across donors.

J gave up 5 bases and V 9 bases, and 11 bases lay outside the gene matches. Germline CDR1 SNHLY, CDR2 FYNNEI. This CDR3 comprises 15 residues. About this clone itself: The antigen is undetermined.

Primers for the PCR totalled 60 Vbeta and 13 Jbeta. Methods used by the authors: Around 11 million shared chains were among some 80 million unique TCR beta chains counted in a later analysis. Clones were sequenced by immunoSEQ multiplex PCR, and TCRdb holds only the in-frame ones, with some missing. The V and J calls and the clone size are those of that table, but D and trimming were determined from the DNA. The top ten hold over 1.5% of the sample, which has more than 150,000 clones, approximately 80% seen once. The material sequenced was PBMCs. The clonotype was recovered from a woman between 18 and 29 years old in good health and CMV-seronegative. The genes are TRBV2 and TRBJ2-2; 8 bases agree with TRBD1. DNA of the CDR3: TGTGCCAGTCGATTAGGACAGGGAAATACCGGGGAGCTGTTTTTT. Protein: CASRLGQGNTGELFF.